The rows below give T cell receptor beta chains drawn from one sample of a study of blood T cell repertoires in COVID-19. Clones were sequenced by immunoSEQ multiplex PCR, and TCRdb holds only the in-frame ones, with some missing. The data hold around 200,000 clones, with around 86% observed a single time. The sample taken for sequencing was peripheral blood. The receptors shown here come from a woman aged 80 or older in a cohort sampled during active or convalescent COVID-19. Each CDR3 is given with its conserved first and last residue. The order of the fields is J gene, D gene, V gene, clone size, CDR3 DNA, CDR3 protein. D genes are given only for firm matches. A row's size may be missing; if present it is once, few, many or a size class.

j_call: TRBJ2-5
d_call: -
v_call: TRBV4-1
clone_size: once
cdr3_nt: TGCGCCAGCAGCCAAGTTAGTGGAGGGAGCCTGAAGACCCAGTACTTC
cdr3_aa: CASSQVSGGSLKTQYF

j_call: TRBJ1-2
d_call: -
v_call: TRBV28
clone_size: -
cdr3_nt: TGTGCCAGCAGTTTATTCCGGTCGCACTATGGCTACACCTTC
cdr3_aa: CASSLFRSHYGYTF

j_call: TRBJ1-2
d_call: -
v_call: TRBV2
clone_size: -
cdr3_nt: TGTGCCAGCAGTTACAGGGACTATGGCTACACCTTC
cdr3_aa: CASSYRDYGYTF

j_call: TRBJ1-5
d_call: -
v_call: TRBV6-1
clone_size: -
cdr3_nt: TGTGCCAGCAGTGAAGAGATAAACCCGGGACAGCCCCAGCATTTT
cdr3_aa: CASSEEINPGQPQHF

j_call: TRBJ2-1
d_call: -
v_call: TRBV10-1
clone_size: -
cdr3_nt: TGCGCCAGCAGTGAATTCCGGGACTCCCGGTTAGCCTACAATGAGCAGTTCTTC
cdr3_aa: CASSEFRDSRLAYNEQFF

j_call: TRBJ2-5
d_call: TRBD2
v_call: TRBV5-6
clone_size: -
cdr3_nt: TGTGCCAGCAGCTTGGCGTATAGCGGGAGGGAAGAAGAGACCCAGTACTTC
cdr3_aa: CASSLAYSGREEETQYF

j_call: TRBJ2-2
d_call: TRBD1
v_call: TRBV2
clone_size: -
cdr3_nt: TGTGCCAGCAGTGAAGCGGGGACAGGGGGCGTTCGCGGGGAGCTGTTTTTT
cdr3_aa: CASSEAGTGGVRGELFF

j_call: TRBJ1-6
d_call: -
v_call: TRBV6-1
clone_size: once
cdr3_nt: TGTGCCAGCAGTGAACCTAAGTCCGTCTATAATTCACCCCTCCACTTT
cdr3_aa: CASSEPKSVYNSPLHF

j_call: TRBJ1-5
d_call: TRBD1
v_call: TRBV6-5
clone_size: -
cdr3_nt: TGTGCCAGCAGCAGACAGGGGGCGGGCAATCAGCCCCAGCATTTT
cdr3_aa: CASSRQGAGNQPQHF

j_call: TRBJ1-5
d_call: -
v_call: TRBV18
clone_size: -
cdr3_nt: TGTGCCAGCTCAGCGGGTCTTCAAGACACCAATCAGCCCCAGCATTTT
cdr3_aa: CASSAGLQDTNQPQHF

j_call: TRBJ1-2
d_call: TRBD1
v_call: TRBV7-8
clone_size: -
cdr3_nt: TGTGCCAGCAGCTTAGGGGGACAGTTAAACTATGGCTACACCTTC
cdr3_aa: CASSLGGQLNYGYTF

j_call: TRBJ1-1
d_call: -
v_call: TRBV2
clone_size: -
cdr3_nt: TGTGCCAGCAGTGGTGGGAGGGACACTGAAGCTTTCTTT
cdr3_aa: CASSGGRDTEAFF

j_call: TRBJ2-2
d_call: -
v_call: TRBV5-5
clone_size: -
cdr3_nt: TGTGCCAGCAGCCCCCAAGTTATCCGACAGACGAACACCGGGGAGCTGTTTTTT
cdr3_aa: CASSPQVIRQTNTGELFF

j_call: TRBJ1-5
d_call: TRBD1
v_call: TRBV7-9
clone_size: -
cdr3_nt: TGTGCCAGCAGCAGGACAGGGGGACATCAGCCCCAGCATTTT
cdr3_aa: CASSRTGGHQPQHF

j_call: TRBJ1-2
d_call: TRBD1
v_call: TRBV27
clone_size: -
cdr3_nt: TGTGCCAGTAGCGGCGCAGGGGGGAACTATGGCTACACCTTC
cdr3_aa: CASSGAGGNYGYTF

j_call: TRBJ1-4
d_call: -
v_call: TRBV6-2/TRBV6-3
clone_size: -
cdr3_nt: TGTGCCAGCAGTTACCAAGGGAGCCCTAATGAAAAACTGTTTTTT
cdr3_aa: CASSYQGSPNEKLFF

j_call: TRBJ2-5
d_call: TRBD2
v_call: TRBV6-6
clone_size: -
cdr3_nt: TGTGCCAGCTCGACTAGCGGGAGGTCCCAAGAGACCCAGTACTTC
cdr3_aa: CASSTSGRSQETQYF

j_call: TRBJ2-2
d_call: -
v_call: TRBV19
clone_size: -
cdr3_nt: TGTGCCAGTAGTATTAGGAAGGGGGAAACCGGGGAGCTGTTTTTT
cdr3_aa: CASSIRKGETGELFF

j_call: TRBJ1-1
d_call: TRBD1
v_call: TRBV28
clone_size: once
cdr3_nt: TGTGCCAGCAGTTCCACCGGGACAGTGAACACTGAAGCTTTCTTT
cdr3_aa: CASSSTGTVNTEAFF

j_call: TRBJ1-6
d_call: -
v_call: TRBV28
clone_size: few
cdr3_nt: TGTGCCAGCAGTTTGGGCCGTAGCTCCTATAATTCACCCCTCCACTTT
cdr3_aa: CASSLGRSSYNSPLHF

j_call: TRBJ2-7
d_call: -
v_call: TRBV7-9
clone_size: once
cdr3_nt: TGTGCCAGCAGCTCGGCCCGGTCTTTACTCGGAGTCCGGTCCTACGAGCAGTACTTC
cdr3_aa: CASSSARSLLGVRSYEQYF

j_call: TRBJ1-2
d_call: TRBD1
v_call: TRBV28
clone_size: once
cdr3_nt: TGTGCCAGCAGCTCCGGACAGGGGATCGGCTACACCTTC
cdr3_aa: CASSSGQGIGYTF

j_call: TRBJ2-5
d_call: -
v_call: TRBV12-3/TRBV12-4
clone_size: -
cdr3_nt: TGTGCCAGCAGTAGGGGTTACCAAGAGACCCAGTACTTC
cdr3_aa: CASSRGYQETQYF

j_call: TRBJ1-2
d_call: -
v_call: TRBV10-1
clone_size: once
cdr3_nt: TGCGCCAGCAGTCCAGGGGACTATGGCTACACCTTC
cdr3_aa: CASSPGDYGYTF

j_call: TRBJ2-5
d_call: TRBD2
v_call: TRBV12-5
clone_size: -
cdr3_nt: TGTGCTAGTGGTTTGGTGATAGCGGGAGACCGTTCAAGTCGGTGGGAGACCCAGTACTTC
cdr3_aa: CASGLVIAGDRSSRWETQYF

j_call: TRBJ2-2
d_call: TRBD2
v_call: TRBV5-1
clone_size: -
cdr3_nt: TGCGCCAGCAGCGAGAGGGGGACTAGACAGAAGACGAACACCGGGGAGCTGTTTTTT
cdr3_aa: CASSERGTRQKTNTGELFF

j_call: TRBJ2-2
d_call: -
v_call: TRBV4-1
clone_size: many
cdr3_nt: TGCGCCAGCAGCGCTCACCAGTCAGCGAACACCGGGGAGCTGTTTTTT
cdr3_aa: CASSAHQSANTGELFF